Listed here is a single T cell receptor beta chain. This sample is part of a study of CD8+ T cells in alopecia areata. Treatment meaning: oral pan-JAK inhibitor, 5-10 mg twice daily. As the sequencing template, cDNA was produced by extracting RNA and reverse transcribing it. TCRdb keeps only in-frame clones here, not all; method: immunoSEQ multiplex PCR. The table shows about 280,000 clones, with over 45% occurring only once. Trimming pared 5 bases from V and 4 bases from J, leaving 11 bases between. Germline CDR1 is SEHNR and CDR2 is FQNEAQ (reference sequence). CDR3 length: 13 residues. The V and J genes are TRBV7-9 and TRBJ1-1; tentative D call: TRBD1 (5 bases). The sample consisted of CD4+ T cells sorted from blood, taken at week 24, from a patient treated with tofacitinib. The sequence derives from a human donor with alopecia areata. This chain's CDR3 is CASSRDGATEAFF. As DNA, the CDR3 is TGTGCCAGCAGCCGGGACGGGGCCACTGAAGCTTTCTTT.